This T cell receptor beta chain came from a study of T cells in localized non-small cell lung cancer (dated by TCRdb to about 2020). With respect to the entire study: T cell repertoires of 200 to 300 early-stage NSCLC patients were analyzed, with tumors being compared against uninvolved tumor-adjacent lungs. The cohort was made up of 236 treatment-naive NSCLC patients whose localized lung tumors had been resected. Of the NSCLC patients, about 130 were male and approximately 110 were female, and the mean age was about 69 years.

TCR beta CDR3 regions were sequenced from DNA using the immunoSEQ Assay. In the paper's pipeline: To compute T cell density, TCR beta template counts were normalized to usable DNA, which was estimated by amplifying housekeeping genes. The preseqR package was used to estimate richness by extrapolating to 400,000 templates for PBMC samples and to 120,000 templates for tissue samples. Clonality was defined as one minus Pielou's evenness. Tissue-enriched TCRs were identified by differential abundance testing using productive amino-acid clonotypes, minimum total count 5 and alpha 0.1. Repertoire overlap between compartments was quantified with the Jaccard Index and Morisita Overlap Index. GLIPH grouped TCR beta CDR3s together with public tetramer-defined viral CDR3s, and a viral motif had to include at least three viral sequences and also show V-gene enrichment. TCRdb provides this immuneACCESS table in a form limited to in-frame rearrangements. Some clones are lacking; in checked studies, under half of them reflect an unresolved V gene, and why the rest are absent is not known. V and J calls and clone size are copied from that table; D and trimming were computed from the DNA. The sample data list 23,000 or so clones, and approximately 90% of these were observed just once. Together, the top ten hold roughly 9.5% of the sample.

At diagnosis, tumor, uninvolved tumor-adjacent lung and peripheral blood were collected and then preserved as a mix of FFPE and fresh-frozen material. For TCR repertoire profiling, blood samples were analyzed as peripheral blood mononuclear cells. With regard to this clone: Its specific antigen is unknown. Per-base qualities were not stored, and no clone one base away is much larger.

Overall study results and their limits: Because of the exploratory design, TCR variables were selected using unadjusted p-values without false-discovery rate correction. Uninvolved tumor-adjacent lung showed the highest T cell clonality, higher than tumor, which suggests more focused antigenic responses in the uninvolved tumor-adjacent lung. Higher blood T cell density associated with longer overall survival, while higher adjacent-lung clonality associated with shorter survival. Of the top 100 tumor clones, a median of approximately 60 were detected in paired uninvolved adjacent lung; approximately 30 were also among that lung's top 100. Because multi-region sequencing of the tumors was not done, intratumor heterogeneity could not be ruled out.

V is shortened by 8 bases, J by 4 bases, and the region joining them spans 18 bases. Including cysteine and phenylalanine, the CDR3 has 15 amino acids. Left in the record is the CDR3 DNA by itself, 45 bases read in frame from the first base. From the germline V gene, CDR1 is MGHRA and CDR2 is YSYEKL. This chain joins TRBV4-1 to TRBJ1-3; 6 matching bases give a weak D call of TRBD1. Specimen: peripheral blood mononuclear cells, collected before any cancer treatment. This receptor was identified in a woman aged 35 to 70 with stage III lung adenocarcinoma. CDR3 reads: CASASGQNGGNTIYF. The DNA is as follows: TGCGCCAGCGCTTCCGGACAGAATGGGGGAAACACCATATATTTT.